Below are 5 T cell receptor beta chains sequenced from a single sample in a study of blood T cells in healthy people across ages. Primed by a sample-barcoded 5' primer and a J-beta primer mix, a second PCR proceeded for about 6 to 12 cycles. TCRdb re-derived calls from the 5' RACE reads in MiXCR, one entry per CDR3 protein. Seen here are fewer than 950,000 distinct CDR3 sequences, roughly 50% observed once, and the top ten hold 41%. The specimen sequenced was blood. Source of these receptors: a man older than 75 in good health.

This clonotype was recorded many times. The chain combines TRBV12-3 or TRBV12-4 with TRBJ2-7, with D maybe TRBD2 (6 bases). The CDR3 loop spans 14 amino acids. V was shortened by 0 bases and J by 4 bases, with 10 bases between the two germline ends. In DNA form, the CDR3 reads TGTGCCAGCAGTTTAGCGGGAGGAATTTACGAGCAGTACTTC. It is translated as CASSLAGGIYEQYF.

The rearrangement uses TRBV4-2 and TRBJ2-7; D perhaps matches TRBD2 (5 bases). The CDR3 runs 14 residues. Germline V gene sequence: CDR1 LGHNA, CDR2 YNFKEQ. V shed 1 base and J shed 4 bases, with 11 bases lying between them. Here the CDR3 reads CASSQVSGEYEQYF. CDR3 DNA sequence: TGTGCCAGCAGCCAAGTGTCCGGGGAGTACGAGCAGTACTTC.

This clonotype was found a few times. J is TRBJ2-1 and V is TRBV5-1, with 7 bases aligning to TRBD1. The CDR3 spans 16 residues. Losses at the gene ends were 0 bases for V and 3 bases for J; bases not matched to a gene: 6. The germline V gene encodes CDR1 SGHRS and CDR2 YFSETQ. CDR3 coding DNA: TGCGCCAGCAGCTTGGAAGGGGGCGCGGGCTACAATGAGCAGTTCTTC. Its translation: CASSLEGGAGYNEQFF.

This clonotype was detected only a few times. The gene calls are TRBV25-1 and TRBJ1-2, with 7 bases matching TRBD1. Germline-derived CDR1 and CDR2 are MGHDK and SYGVNS. The CDR3 runs to 13 residues. V gave up 8 bases and J gave up 6 bases; unmatched junction bases: 9. The CDR3 DNA reads as TGTGCCAGCCCAGGGGGACCTTTGGATGGCTACACCTTC. Amino acids: CASPGGPLDGYTF.

This clonotype was detected only once. The rearrangement uses TRBV7-6 and TRBJ2-1; TRBD1 aligns across 10 bases. This CDR3 contains 15 residues. Germline CDR1 and CDR2: SGHVS and FNYEAQ. Germline trimming cut 6 bases from V and 4 bases from J; bases unmatched to any gene: 6. CDR3 sequence (DNA): TGTGCCAGCAGTCTACGACAGGGGGCATACAATGAGCAGTTCTTC. Amino acids: CASSLRQGAYNEQFF. Complete variable domain (other parts from reference TRBV7-6 and TRBJ2-1): GAGVSQSPRYKVTKRGQDVALRCDPISGHVSLYWYRQALGQGPEFLTYFNYEAQQDKSGLPNDRFSAERPEGSISTLTIQRTEQRDSAMYRCASSLRQGAYNEQFFGPGTRLTVL.